The 27 T cell receptor beta chains below all came from one sample that was sequenced in a study of blood T cell repertoires in COVID-19. Assay used: immunoSEQ multiplex PCR; TCRdb lists only in-frame clones, some missing. Among about 47,000 clones listed, around 85% were seen once. The sequencing sample was made of peripheral blood. The receptors here all came from a man in his forties or fifties with acute or convalescent COVID-19.

The chain couples TRBV28 to TRBJ2-7, with TRBD1 identical over 10 bases. V trimming: 2 bases; J trimming: 6 bases; junction bases outside the gene matches: 25. This CDR3 spans 21 amino acids. Germline V gene data show CDR1 as MDHEN and CDR2 as SYDVKM. CDR3 region: CASSLPGGTGAIWGNSCEQYF. CDR3 sequence (DNA): TGTGCCAGCAGTTTACCCGGAGGGACAGGGGCGATCTGGGGTAATTCTTGCGAGCAGTACTTC.

As to this clone: This same CDR3 is encoded by further DNA sequences in the sample. The chain has TRBV5-1 and TRBJ1-5; 9 bases match TRBD1. Germline V gene lookup returns CDR1 SGHRS and CDR2 YFSETQ. CDR3 length: 14 amino acids. J gave up 4 bases and V 3 bases, and 2 bases lay outside the gene matches. CDR3 loop: CASSSGTGNQPQHF. The CDR3 nucleotides are TGCGCCAGCAGCTCCGGGACAGGGAATCAGCCCCAGCATTTT.

The genes are TRBV27 and TRBJ2-1; D call uncertain. The CDR3 spans 15 residues. The ends were cut back, 6 bases at V and 6 bases at J, with 18 bases in the middle. Germline V gene lookup returns CDR1 MNHEY and CDR2 SMNVEV (reference sequence). The DNA of the CDR3 is TGTGCCAGCAGGCCGTCTTATGCAGGCATCAATGAGCAGTTCTTC. Translated: CASRPSYAGINEQFF.

This clone appeared a few times. The chain combines TRBV2 with TRBJ2-1; 11 bases agree with TRBD2. The V segment lost 6 bases and the J segment 3 bases; nucleotides outside the gene matches: 4. This CDR3 is 15 amino acids long. CDR1 and CDR2 (germline): SNHLY, FYNNEI. CDR3 coding DNA: TGTGCCAGCAGAGAGACTAGCGGGGTCTACAATGAGCAGTTCTTC. Protein product: CASRETSGVYNEQFF.

V and J are TRBV27 and TRBJ2-5; D possibly corresponds to TRBD2 (6 bases). The V gene lost 0 bases and the J gene lost 5 bases, with 16 bases spanning the gap. Germline lookup yields CDR1 MNHEY and CDR2 SMNVEV (reference sequence). The CDR3 runs to 16 residues. CDR3 DNA sequence: TGTGCCAGCAGTTTATCGGGGGGTCCCAAGGGGGAGACCCAGTACTTC. Its translation: CASSLSGGPKGETQYF.

The rearrangement uses TRBV6-4 and TRBJ2-3, with D tentatively TRBD2 (5 bases). With 3 bases removed from V and 1 base from J, the gap between germline ends came to 11 bases. Germline-derived CDR1 and CDR2 are MRHNA and SNTAGT. The CDR3 is 15 amino acids. The CDR3 loop reads CASSEVPGGTDTQYF. The CDR3 DNA sequence: TGTGCCAGCAGTGAGGTCCCCGGGGGCACAGATACGCAGTATTTT.

The V and J genes are TRBV28 and TRBJ2-4, with D perhaps TRBD2 (5 bases). There are 16 residues in the CDR3. Germline V gene data show CDR1 as MDHEN and CDR2 as SYDVKM. Trimming took 3 bases from V and 0 from J, leaving 12 bases between them. The CDR3 sequence is CASSFFGELAKNIQYF. CDR3 nucleotide sequence: TGTGCCAGCAGTTTTTTTGGGGAGCTAGCCAAAAACATTCAGTACTTC.

The CDR3 nucleotides are TGTGCCAGCAGTGGAGCGGTAGGCAATCAGCCCCAGCATTTT. Its translation is CASSGAVGNQPQHF. The chain has TRBV2 and TRBJ1-5; no definite D call. V shed 4 bases and J shed 2 bases, with 9 bases lying between them. Germline V lookup: CDR1 SNHLY, CDR2 FYNNEI. This CDR3 comprises 14 residues.

The J gene is TRBJ2-3, the V gene TRBV9; 8 bases match TRBD2. The trim removed 0 bases at V and 1 base at J, leaving 7 bases unmatched. This CDR3 has 17 amino acids. The germline CDR1 and CDR2 sequences are SGDLS and YYNGEE. For the CDR3, the DNA is TGTGCCAGCAGCGTAGCAGGCGGGGGGTACGGCACAGATACGCAGTATTTT. It translates to CASSVAGGGYGTDTQYF.

The J gene is TRBJ2-3, the V gene TRBV3-1 (or the pseudogene TRBV3-2); D uncertain. The V gene lost 1 base and the J gene lost 4 bases, with 12 bases spanning the gap. Germline CDR1 LGHDT, CDR2 YNNKEL (reference sequence). The length of the CDR3 is 15 residues. The CDR3 here is CASSQGVPRADTQYF. The CDR3 nucleotides read TGTGCCAGCAGCCAAGGGGTCCCCCGGGCAGATACGCAGTATTTT.

This clone was counted between two and nine times. The chain carries TRBV29-1 and TRBJ2-6, with D maybe TRBD1 (6 bases). The CDR3 is 14 residues long. The germline gives CDR1 SQVTM, CDR2 ANQGSEA. Trimming took 6 bases from V and 0 from J, leaving 9 bases between them. The CDR3 DNA reads as TGCAGCGTCTTACAGGGCTCTGGGGCCAACGTCCTGACTTTC. Translation gives CSVLQGSGANVLTF.

This chain uses TRBV7-3 with TRBJ2-5; TRBD1 might be the D (6 bases). The V end lost 5 bases, the J end lost 2 bases, and 9 bases lay between the germline ends. Germline V gene lookup returns CDR1 SGHTA and CDR2 FQGTGA. The CDR3 sequence is 13 residues long. This CDR3 reads CASSPDRQETQYF. For the CDR3, the DNA is TGTGCCAGCAGCCCCGACAGGCAAGAGACCCAGTACTTC.

The chain combines TRBV18 with TRBJ2-6; D gene ambiguous. Germline-derived CDR1 and CDR2 are KGHSH and LQKENI. Trimming took off 2 bases at V and 5 bases at J, with 10 bases between the two ends. The CDR3 covers 15 residues. The CDR3 reads CASSPAAIRANVLTF. CDR3 DNA sequence: TGTGCCAGCTCACCAGCGGCCATCAGGGCCAACGTCCTGACTTTC.

This clone has only a few counts. The V call is TRBV28, the J call TRBJ2-7; D gene uncertain. The CDR3 has 16 residues. V was cut by 4 bases and J by 0 bases, with 16 bases left in between. Looked up from germline, CDR1 is MDHEN and CDR2 is SYDVKM. CDR3 region: CASSSPSRSPSYEQYF. CDR3 DNA: TGTGCCAGCAGTTCCCCCTCCCGTAGCCCCTCCTACGAGCAGTACTTC.

This clone was counted between two and nine times. The J gene is TRBJ2-1, the V gene TRBV7-9, with 10 bases identical to TRBD2. There are 17 residues in the CDR3. Germline loops: CDR1 SEHNR, CDR2 FQNEAQ (reference sequence). V was pared by 5 bases and J by 4 bases, with 11 bases of the junction left unmatched. The DNA for the CDR3 is TGTGCCAGCAGCCGACCCTCTAGCGGGGGCCCATACAATGAGCAGTTCTTC. This codes for CASSRPSSGGPYNEQFF.

The chain combines TRBV19 with TRBJ2-1, with TRBD2 matching 13 bases. Losses at the gene ends were 5 bases for V and 10 bases for J; bases not matched to a gene: 14. Germline V lookup: CDR1 LNHDA, CDR2 SQIVND (reference sequence). The CDR3 has 17 amino acids. In DNA, the CDR3 is TGTGCCAGTAGTCCCATTATACTAGCGGGAGGGGGAGGGGAGCAGTTCTTC. It yields the protein CASSPIILAGGGGEQFF.

The chain carries TRBV4-1 and TRBJ2-7; 8 nucleotides line up with TRBD2. The CDR3 sequence is 15 residues long. The junction had 5 bases not matched to a gene; V was cut back by 4 bases and J by 0 bases. CDR1 and CDR2 (germline): MGHRA, YSYEKL. The CDR3 region is CASSLIAGSSYEQYF. The CDR3 DNA reads TGCGCCAGCAGCCTTATAGCGGGGAGCTCCTACGAGCAGTACTTC.

The chain has TRBV7-9 and TRBJ2-1; no definite D call. There are 14 residues in the CDR3. V lost 2 bases and J lost 8, with 13 bases in between. CDR1 SEHNR and CDR2 FQNEAQ come from the germline V gene (reference sequence). The CDR3 DNA follows: TGTGCCAGCAGCTTATCTGTAAGAGGCTATGAGCAGTTCTTC. This encodes CASSLSVRGYEQFF.

J is TRBJ2-7 and V is TRBV6-5, with TRBD1 as a possible D gene (6 bases). The ends were cut back, 10 bases at V and 2 bases at J, with 18 bases in the middle. This CDR3 region has 14 residues. Germline V gives CDR1 MNHEY, CDR2 SVGAGI. The CDR3 spells CATTSLGAAYEQYF. The CDR3 nucleotides are TGTGCCACCACCTCCCTGGGGGCAGCCTACGAGCAGTACTTC.

This chain joins TRBV12-3 or TRBV12-4 and TRBJ1-6; D call uncertain. Trimming took 4 bases from V and 7 from J, leaving 5 bases between them. The CDR3 covers 12 residues. The CDR3 region is CASSYLNSPLHF. In DNA form, the CDR3 reads TGTGCCAGCAGTTACTTAAATTCACCCCTCCACTTT.

The V call is TRBV9, the J call TRBJ2-7; 12 nucleotides match TRBD1. Germline V CDR1 and CDR2: SGDLS, YYNGEE. The CDR3 consists of 15 residues. V was pared by 4 bases and J by 5 bases, with 7 bases of the junction left unmatched. The CDR3 DNA sequence: TGTGCCAGCAGCACCTCCGGGACAGGGGGCCACGAGCAGTACTTC. Residues: CASSTSGTGGHEQYF. The variable domain in full, with the rest retrieved from reference TRBV9 and TRBJ2-7, is DSGVTQTPKHLITATGQRVTLRCSPRSGDLSVYWYQQSLDQGLQFLIQYYNGEERAKGNILERFSAQQFPDLHSELNLSSLELGDSALYFCASSTSGTGGHEQYFGPGTRLTVT.

CDR3 residues: CASSSGTENTEAFF. CDR3 nucleotide sequence: TGCGCCAGCAGTTCCGGGACAGAGAACACTGAAGCTTTCTTT. The chain joins TRBV5-1 to TRBJ1-1; 7 bases are a match to TRBD1. The CDR3 extends over 14 amino acids. CDR1 SGHRS and CDR2 YFSETQ come from the germline V gene. V shed 5 bases and J 1 base; nucleotides not matched to a gene: 5.

The chain carries TRBV20-1 and TRBJ1-1; possible D gene TRBD1, 6 bases. CDR1 is DFQATT and CDR2 is SNEGSKA in the germline V gene (reference sequence). With 3 bases removed from V and 2 bases from J, the gap between germline ends came to 13 bases. The CDR3 length is 14 residues. CDR3 bases: TGCAGTGCTAGTACAGGGAACCTAAACACTGAAGCTTTCTTT. Residues: CSASTGNLNTEAFF.

This chain connects TRBV6-5 to TRBJ2-7; D is uncertain. Per the germline V gene, CDR1 is MNHEY and CDR2 is SVGAGI. This CDR3 region has 14 residues. Trimming cost V 7 bases and J 2 bases, with 15 bases left between them. CDR3 sequence: CASTGSYPTYEQYF. CDR3 coding DNA: TGTGCCAGCACCGGGTCGTACCCAACCTACGAGCAGTACTTC.

This clone was seen a handful of times. This chain uses TRBV7-9 with TRBJ1-3; D is unresolved. Germline lookup yields CDR1 SEHNR and CDR2 FQNEAQ (reference sequence). Trimming pared 10 bases from V and 4 bases from J, leaving 17 bases between. CDR3 length: 14 residues. CDR3 coding DNA: TGTGCCATTACGCGGAACAGAGGGGGAAACACCATATATTTT. This encodes CAITRNRGGNTIYF.

The chain has TRBV6-5 and TRBJ1-1, with D tentatively TRBD1 (5 bases). Trimming took off 7 bases at V and 5 bases at J, with 8 bases between the two ends. The CDR3 length is 11 residues. Germline CDR1 and CDR2: MNHEY and SVGAGI. The CDR3 DNA reads as TGTGCCAGCAAAAGACAGACTGAAGCTTTCTTT. Its translation is CASKRQTEAFF.

The V and J genes are TRBV24-1 and TRBJ1-2, with 9 bases matching TRBD1. The CDR3 sequence is 19 residues long. V trimming: 3 bases; J trimming: 4 bases; junction bases outside the gene matches: 17. Germline V gene sequence: CDR1 KGHDR, CDR2 SFDVKD. In DNA, the CDR3 is TGTGCCACCAGTGATAGCCCGGGACAGGGTATTAGCGGCGGCTATGGCTACACCTTC. Amino acid sequence: CATSDSPGQGISGGYGYTF.